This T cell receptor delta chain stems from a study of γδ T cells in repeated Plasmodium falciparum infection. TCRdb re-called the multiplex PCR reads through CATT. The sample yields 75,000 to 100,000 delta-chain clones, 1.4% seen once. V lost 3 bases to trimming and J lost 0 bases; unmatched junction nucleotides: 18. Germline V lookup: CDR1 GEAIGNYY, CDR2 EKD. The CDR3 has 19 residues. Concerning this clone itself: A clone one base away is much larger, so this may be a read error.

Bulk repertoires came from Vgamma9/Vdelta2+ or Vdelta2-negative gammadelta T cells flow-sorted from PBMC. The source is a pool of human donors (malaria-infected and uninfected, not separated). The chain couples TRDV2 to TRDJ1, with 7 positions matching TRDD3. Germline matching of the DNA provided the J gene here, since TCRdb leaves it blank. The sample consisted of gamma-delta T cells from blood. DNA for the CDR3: TGTGCCTGTGACCCCGTCGGGTCGGTGGGGGACCAATACACCGATAAACTCATCTTT. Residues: CACDPVGSVGDQYTDKLIF.